This T cell receptor (beta chain) was profiled in a study of blood T cell repertoires in COVID-19. On the study more broadly: From the United States, Italy and Spain came samples of acute and convalescent COVID-19.

The V segment lost 7 bases and the J segment 7 bases; nucleotides outside the gene matches: 15. The germline CDR1 and CDR2 sequences are MNHEY and SVGAGI. The CDR3 consists of 15 residues. Authors' processing steps: Reference gene primer amplification gave estimated nucleated cell counts. Repertoires were generated with immunoSEQ multiplex PCR, while TCRdb's copy carries only in-frame clones and drops some. Clone size and V and J calls were adopted from that table, with D and trimming inferred from the DNA. The sample holds fewer than 350,000 clones, about 85% seen once. This receptor was taken from a woman aged 45-59 years who had recovered from COVID-19. Sequencing was performed on PBMCs or T cells enriched from blood (not recorded which). The chain joins TRBV6-5 to TRBJ1-1, with 7 nucleotides matching TRBD1. The CDR3 is CASNPNRQGMGEAFF. The CDR3 nucleotides are TGTGCCAGCAACCCCAATCGACAGGGTATGGGTGAAGCTTTCTTT.